These T cell receptor beta chains were read from a single sample in a study of OX40 agonist ivuxolimab in advanced cancers. The protocol was immunoSEQ multiplex PCR, while the TCRdb copy is restricted to in-frame clones and leaves out a portion. This sample carries approximately 70,000 clones, more than 75% of them seen once, and the ten largest clones take 5% to 6.5%. The sample here was CD4+ or CD8+ T cells sorted from blood, taken in a trial of the OX40 agonist ivuxolimab. Receptor source: an adult with an advanced solid tumor such as melanoma, head and neck, liver or kidney cancer. Both conserved end residues are part of each CDR3. The D gene is left open where the match is weak. A row's size may be missing; if present it is once, few, many or a size class.

D,length,J,V,size,DNA,CDR3
TRBD1,15,TRBJ1-5,TRBV5-6,NA,TGTGCCAGCAGCTGGGGACAGAGGGACAATCAGCCCCAGCATTTT,CASSWGQRDNQPQHF
NA,16,TRBJ1-4,TRBV5-4,NA,TGTGCCAGCAGCTTGGACCGGCGGGGAACTAATGAAAAACTGTTTTTT,CASSLDRRGTNEKLFF
NA,14,TRBJ2-3,TRBV7-9,NA,TGTGCCAGCAGCTGGAGCGGGAGCACAGATACGCAGTATTTT,CASSWSGSTDTQYF
TRBD2,15,TRBJ2-5,TRBV30,NA,TGTGCCTGGAGTCTCACGGGAGGGGGTCGGGAGACCCAGTACTTC,CAWSLTGGGRETQYF
NA,14,TRBJ1-4,TRBV5-1,NA,TGCGCCAGCAGCTTGGGGAGGGTTGGAGAAAAACTGTTTTTT,CASSLGRVGEKLFF
TRBD2,16,TRBJ2-1,TRBV30,NA,TGTGCCTGGAGTCAGGGGCTAGCGGGAGAGTGGGATGAGCAGTTCTTC,CAWSQGLAGEWDEQFF
TRBD2,14,TRBJ2-1,TRBV6-5,NA,TGTGCCAGCAGTCGGACTAGCGCGGACAATGAGCAGTTCTTC,CASSRTSADNEQFF
NA,13,TRBJ1-5,TRBV7-3,NA,TGTGCCAGCAGCTTCACAGGGAATCAGCCCCAGCATTTT,CASSFTGNQPQHF
NA,17,TRBJ2-5,TRBV11-2,NA,TGTGCCAGCAGCTTAGATTCCGGGGGCCGGTACCAAGAGACCCAGTACTTC,CASSLDSGGRYQETQYF
NA,13,TRBJ2-5,TRBV5-1,NA,TGCGCCAGCAGCCAGGGTGGCGAGGAGACCCAGTACTTC,CASSQGGEETQYF
NA,15,TRBJ2-3,TRBV11-3,NA,TGTGCCAGCAGCCCGAATAGCGGTAGCACAGATACGCAGTATTTT,CASSPNSGSTDTQYF
NA,15,TRBJ2-2,TRBV5-1,NA,TGCGCCAGCACCCTCCAATTGGTGGGTGCCGGGGAGCTGTTTTTT,CASTLQLVGAGELFF
NA,13,TRBJ1-5,TRBV5-4,NA,TGTGCCAGTAGCAGGGAACCCAATCAGCCCCAGCATTTT,CASSREPNQPQHF
NA,16,TRBJ2-1,TRBV4-3,NA,TGCGCCAGCAGCCAAGATTGGGGGGACTCCTACAATGAGCAGTTCTTC,CASSQDWGDSYNEQFF
NA,13,TRBJ1-1,TRBV19,NA,TGTGCCAGTAGTATAGACGGGCGCGCTGAAGCTTTCTTT,CASSIDGRAEAFF
NA,15,TRBJ1-6,TRBV4-2,NA,TGTGCCAGCAGCTTGGCGGGGGCCTATAATTCACCCCTCCACTTT,CASSLAGAYNSPLHF
NA,14,TRBJ1-1,TRBV4-3,NA,TGCGCCAGCAGCCAAGATCTGAGGGGCACTGAAGCTTTCTTT,CASSQDLRGTEAFF
TRBD2,13,TRBJ2-5,TRBV29-1,NA,TGCAGCGGGCTGCTAGCGGAGTGGGAGACCCAGTACTTC,CSGLLAEWETQYF
TRBD1,15,TRBJ2-6,TRBV7-9,NA,TGTGCCAGCAGCGCGAACAGGGGTCGGGCCAACGTCCTGACTTTC,CASSANRGRANVLTF
NA,13,TRBJ2-7,TRBV10-1,NA,TGCGCCAGCAGTGAACCGGGTCGGAACGAGCAGTACTTC,CASSEPGRNEQYF
TRBD1,16,TRBJ1-4,TRBV5-5,NA,TGTGCCAGCAGCTCGGAGACAGGGGGCGCGGGTGAAAAACTGTTTTTT,CASSSETGGAGEKLFF
NA,14,TRBJ1-5,TRBV6-5,NA,TGTGCCAGCAGGCCAGGGGTTAGCAATCAGCCCCAGCATTTT,CASRPGVSNQPQHF
NA,15,TRBJ1-2,TRBV4-1,medium-sized,TGCGCCAGCAGCCTTGCGCCTCTGGGGGCTAATGGCTACACCTTC,CASSLAPLGANGYTF
TRBD2,14,TRBJ2-1,TRBV7-9,once,TGTGCCAGCAGCCGCCGCGCCGGGGGGGGTGAGCAGTTCTTC,CASSRRAGGGEQFF
NA,13,TRBJ2-5,TRBV18,NA,TGTGCCAGCTCACCACGTACGCAAGAGACCCAGTACTTC,CASSPRTQETQYF